The clone carrying this T cell receptor beta chain was observed a few times. Its matching antigen is unknown. The sample originates from a study of beta chain features in type 1 diabetes. Expressed TCRB transcripts were sequenced because the entire RNA isolate underwent reverse transcription. The assay was immunoSEQ multiplex PCR, and TCRdb's table has in-frame clones only and misses some. Here the sample spans 240,000 or so clones, 25% to 30% being singletons. General study points: In all four CD4+ subsets, TCRB CDR3 length was significantly, moderately reduced in type 1 diabetes. Diminished insertions and augmented deletions at VDJ junctions characterized type 1 diabetes patients.

By way of CD45RO/CCR7/CD25/CD127/CD95/CD27, the CD4+ regulatory, stem cell-like memory, central memory and naive cells were sorted. CDR1 SGHRS and CDR2 YFSETQ come from the germline V gene. The CDR3 sequence is 13 residues long. V was cut by 4 bases and J by 4 bases, with 10 bases left in between. Material: central memory CD4+ T cells from blood. This receptor was taken from a man aged 25-45 years in good health. The V gene is TRBV5-1, the J gene TRBJ2-3, with no clear D. The CDR3 is CASSISSSDTQYF. The CDR3 nucleotides read TGCGCCAGCAGCATTTCTTCGTCAGATACGCAGTATTTT.